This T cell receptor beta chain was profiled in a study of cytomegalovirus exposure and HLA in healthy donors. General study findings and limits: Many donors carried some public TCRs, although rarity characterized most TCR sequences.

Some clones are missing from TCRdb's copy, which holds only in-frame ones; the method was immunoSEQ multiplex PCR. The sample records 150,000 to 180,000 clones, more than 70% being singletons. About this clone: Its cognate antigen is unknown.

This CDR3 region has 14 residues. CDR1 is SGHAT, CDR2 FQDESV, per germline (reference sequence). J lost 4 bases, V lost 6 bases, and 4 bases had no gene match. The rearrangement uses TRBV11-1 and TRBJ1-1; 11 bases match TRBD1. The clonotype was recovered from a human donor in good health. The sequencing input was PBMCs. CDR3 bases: TGTGCCAGCAGTGCCGGGACAGGGGGCACTGAAGCTTTCTTT. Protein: CASSAGTGGTEAFF.